This T cell receptor beta chain was sequenced during a study of human T cells and chemical hapten exposure. Study background: Recorded diagnoses among the mostly female patients were alopecia areata, totalis or universalis. TCR yields differed between samples (mainly from small differences in pooled library volume). General study findings and limits: Counts of TCRs expanded at PT1 correlated positively with patch test score. Alopecia affecting every donor means their immune response may not match healthy people's.

As for this clonotype: Its antigen is unidentified.

Trimming removed 1 base from V and 9 bases from J, with 16 bases in between. Germline V gene data show CDR1 as LGHNA and CDR2 as YSLEER. The CDR3 is made up of 15 amino acids. Time point defined: pre-sensitization, week 0. Regarding treatment: therapeutic diphenylcyclopropenone sensitization with weekly scalp DPC. MiXCR, run by TCRdb on the RACE reads, gives a single entry per CDR3 protein. This sample has around 330,000 distinct CDR3 sequences; about 5% occur once, and the top ten carry over 6.5%. This sample comprised whole blood, obtained in connection with sensitization to the hapten diphenylcyclopropenone (DPC). This TCR was sampled from a woman between 18 and 30 years old with alopecia areata. Some clones in this sample may be carry-over from other donors' samples. This rearrangement joins TRBV4-3 to TRBJ1-5; tentative D call: TRBD1 (6 bases). The CDR3, as DNA: TGCGCCAGCAGCCAAGTAAAGGGGGGAGGCTCGCCCCAGCATTTT. Translating it yields CASSQVKGGGSPQHF.